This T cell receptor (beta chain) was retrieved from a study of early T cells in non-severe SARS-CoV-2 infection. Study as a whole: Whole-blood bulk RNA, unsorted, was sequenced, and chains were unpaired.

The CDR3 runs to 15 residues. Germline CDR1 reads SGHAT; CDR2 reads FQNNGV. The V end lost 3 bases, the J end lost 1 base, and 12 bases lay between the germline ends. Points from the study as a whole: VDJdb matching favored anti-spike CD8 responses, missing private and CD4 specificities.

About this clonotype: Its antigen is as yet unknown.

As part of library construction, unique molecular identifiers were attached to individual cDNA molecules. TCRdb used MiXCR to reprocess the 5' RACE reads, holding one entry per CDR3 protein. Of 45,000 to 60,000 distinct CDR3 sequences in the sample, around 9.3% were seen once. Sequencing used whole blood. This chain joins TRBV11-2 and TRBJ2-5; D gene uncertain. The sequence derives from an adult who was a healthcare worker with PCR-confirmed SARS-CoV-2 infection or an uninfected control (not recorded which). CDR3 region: CASSFTPETQETQYF. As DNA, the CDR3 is TGTGCCAGCAGCTTTACCCCGGAGACCCAAGAGACCCAGTACTTC.